Listed here are 3 T cell receptor beta chains from one sample, sequenced in a study of blood T cell repertoires in COVID-19. Libraries were prepared by immunoSEQ multiplex PCR; TCRdb keeps only in-frame clonotypes and omits some of them. The repertoire holds under 150,000 clones, with under 90% as singletons. The sample taken for sequencing was peripheral blood. These receptors all come from a woman older than 75 in a cohort sampled during active or convalescent COVID-19.

This clone appeared a few times. The chain uses TRBV4-1 and TRBJ1-2, with D tentatively TRBD1 (5 bases). Germline V CDR1 and CDR2: MGHRA, YSYEKL. Trimming left V 2 bases short and J 4 bases short, with 14 bases between. The CDR3 covers 15 residues. CDR3 nucleotides: TGCGCCAGCAGCCAATTATGGGGGGTGGGCTATGGCTACACCTTC. This encodes CASSQLWGVGYGYTF.

This chain uses TRBV6-6 with TRBJ2-7; TRBD1 is a possible D gene (5 bases). Trimming took 8 bases from V and 2 from J, leaving 22 bases between them. The germline V gene encodes CDR1 MNHNY and CDR2 SVGAGI (reference sequence). This CDR3 spans 16 amino acids. The CDR3 here is CASRKGAGPITYEQYF. For the CDR3, the DNA is TGTGCCAGCCGAAAAGGGGCAGGTCCGATCACCTACGAGCAGTACTTC.

The chain links TRBV18 to TRBJ1-1, with TRBD1 matching 11 bases. Germline CDR1 is KGHSH and CDR2 is LQKENI. J was trimmed by 4 bases and V by 5 bases; bases with no gene match: 9. CDR3 size: 16 residues. The chain's CDR3 is CASSFGQGAMGTEAFF. Written as DNA, the CDR3 is TGTGCCAGCTCATTTGGACAGGGGGCAATGGGCACTGAAGCTTTCTTT.